These 22 T cell receptor beta chains share one sample of origin, sequenced in a study of OX40 agonist ivuxolimab in advanced cancers. The repertoire was sequenced with immunoSEQ multiplex PCR; TCRdb's copy has only in-frame clones and lacks some. The sample holds about 100,000 clones, roughly 90% seen once. Specimen: CD4+ or CD8+ T cells sorted from blood, collected in a trial of the OX40 agonist ivuxolimab. Receptor source: an adult with an advanced solid tumor such as melanoma, head and neck, liver or kidney cancer.

This chain links TRBV19 with TRBJ1-4; the D is unclear. CDR3 length equals 13 residues. The V gene lost 7 bases and the J gene lost 5 bases, with 11 bases spanning the gap. Germline loops: CDR1 LNHDA, CDR2 SQIVND (reference sequence). The CDR3 region has the DNA TGTGCCAGTAACTACAGCCCGAATGAAAAACTGTTTTTT. Translation gives CASNYSPNEKLFF.

The chain carries TRBV10-2 and TRBJ2-7, with 10 bases lining up with TRBD2. Germline values: CDR1 WSHSY, CDR2 SAAADI. The junction had 4 bases not matched to a gene; V was cut back by 0 bases and J by 2 bases. There are 16 residues in the CDR3. The CDR3 bases are TGCGCCAGCAGTGAGTCGACTAGCGGGTCGACCTACGAGCAGTACTTC. This encodes CASSESTSGSTYEQYF.

The chain is built from TRBV10-3 and TRBJ1-5, with D tentatively TRBD1 (6 bases). V lost 0 bases to trimming and J lost 0 bases, with 15 bases between them. Per the germline V gene, CDR1 is ENHRY and CDR2 is SYGVKD. There are 18 residues in the CDR3. The CDR3 DNA sequence: TGTGCCATCAGTGAGTCGATAAGGGGGGCAGGTAGCAATCAGCCCCAGCATTTT. Translating it yields CAISESIRGAGSNQPQHF.

The chain employs TRBV27 and TRBJ1-1, with D perhaps TRBD1 (6 bases). V lost 1 base and J lost 0, with 9 bases in between. Germline V gene sequence: CDR1 MNHEY, CDR2 SMNVEV (reference sequence). The CDR3 has 15 amino acids. In nucleotides, the CDR3 is TGTGCCAGCAGTTTATTTACAGGGATGAACACTGAAGCTTTCTTT. This gives the protein CASSLFTGMNTEAFF.

V is TRBV11-2 and J is TRBJ2-7; D is unclear. Germline CDR1 and CDR2: SGHAT and FQNNGV. This CDR3 region has 14 residues. Trimming cost V 8 bases and J 1 base, with 15 bases left between them. CDR3 sequence: CASGLDTKSYEQYF. The CDR3 nucleotides are TGTGCCAGCGGGTTGGATACCAAGTCCTACGAGCAGTACTTC.

This chain uses TRBV2 with TRBJ2-3; no definite D call. CDR3 length: 15 residues. Germline CDR1 SNHLY, CDR2 FYNNEI. V was pared by 7 bases and J by 3 bases, with 17 bases between. The CDR3 is CASNTALGGTDTQYF. The CDR3 nucleotides read TGTGCCAGCAATACGGCACTCGGTGGGACAGATACGCAGTATTTT.

The chain has TRBV6-1 and TRBJ1-1; 7 bases map to TRBD1. Germline CDR1 reads MNHNS; CDR2 reads SASEGT. This CDR3 has 13 amino acids. Losses at the gene ends were 5 bases for V and 9 bases for J; bases not matched to a gene: 9. The CDR3 DNA follows: TGTGCCAGCAGTTCTCCGGGACAGCTTAAAGCTTTCTTT. This encodes CASSSPGQLKAFF.

The rearrangement uses TRBV7-9 and TRBJ1-4, with 9 bases aligning to TRBD1. V shed 7 bases, J shed 5 bases, and the junction held 5 bases outside the gene matches. This CDR3 is 14 amino acids long. In germline, CDR1 is SEHNR, CDR2 FQNEAQ (reference sequence). Here the CDR3 reads CASNYGTGNEKLFF. CDR3 coding DNA: TGTGCCAGCAATTACGGGACAGGGAATGAAAAACTGTTTTTT.

J is TRBJ1-1 and V is TRBV30; 9 positions match TRBD1. Trimming at V came to 0 bases and at J to 5 bases, leaving 10 bases not matched to a gene. There are 16 residues in the CDR3. Germline values: CDR1 GTSNPN, CDR2 SVGIG (reference sequence). CDR3 loop: CAWSVWGQGKWTEAFF. DNA of the CDR3: TGTGCCTGGAGTGTATGGGGACAGGGAAAGTGGACTGAAGCTTTCTTT.

The V and J genes are TRBV6-1 and TRBJ1-1; 11 bases match TRBD1. This CDR3 has 14 amino acids. Germline assignment: CDR1 MNHNS and CDR2 SASEGT. The ends lost 8 bases at V and 0 bases at J; junction bases unmatched: 2. CDR3 residues: CASRDRGLNTEAFF. The CDR3 region has the DNA TGTGCCAGCCGGGACAGGGGGTTGAACACTGAAGCTTTCTTT.

This clone appeared a single time. The genes are TRBV6-6 and TRBJ2-5; possibly TRBD1 for D (5 bases). Gene TRBJ2-7 matches the end of the DNA better, so the J call may be wrong. The CDR3 totals 13 residues. The germline V gene encodes CDR1 MNHNY and CDR2 SVGAGI (reference sequence). The CDR3 sequence: CASSYDRAYEQYF. DNA of the CDR3: TGTGCCAGCAGTTACGACAGAGCCTACGAGCAGTACTTC.

The rearrangement uses TRBV6-5 and TRBJ2-1; the match to TRBD1 covers 9 bases. Germline V gene lookup returns CDR1 MNHEY and CDR2 SVGAGI. The junction had 13 bases not matched to a gene; V was cut back by 4 bases and J by 9 bases. CDR3 length: 16 residues. CDR3 in amino acids: CASSSGQGGGSGEQFF. The CDR3 nucleotides read TGTGCCAGCAGTTCGGGACAGGGAGGCGGTAGTGGTGAGCAGTTCTTC.

The J gene is TRBJ2-5, the V gene TRBV27, with D maybe TRBD2 (7 bases). Looked up from germline, CDR1 is MNHEY and CDR2 is SMNVEV (reference sequence). The CDR3 has 14 residues. V lost 6 bases and J lost 3, with 14 bases in between. Here the CDR3 DNA reads TGTGCCAGCAGAGAAACAGGGAGGGAAGAGACCCAGTACTTC. This codes for CASRETGREETQYF.

The rearrangement joins TRBV5-1 to TRBJ2-3; 10 nucleotides match TRBD2. The germline CDR1 and CDR2 sequences are SGHRS and YFSETQ. The CDR3 contains 16 residues. V was pared by 1 base and J by 3 bases, with 5 bases of the junction left unmatched. CDR3 protein: CASSLLAGVSTDTQYF. The DNA for the CDR3 is TGCGCCAGCAGCTTGCTAGCGGGAGTTTCTACAGATACGCAGTATTTT.

This chain links TRBV5-4 with TRBJ1-2; D possibly corresponds to TRBD1 (5 bases). CDR1 SGHNT and CDR2 YYREEE come from the germline V gene (reference sequence). With 1 base removed from V and 5 bases from J, the gap between germline ends came to 15 bases. CDR3 length: 15 amino acids. The CDR3 DNA reads TGTGCCAGCAGCTTGACACGAGGGGCTAGGTATGGCTACACCTTC. Its protein product is CASSLTRGARYGYTF.

This rearrangement joins TRBV5-8 to TRBJ1-4; unclear D gene. This CDR3 contains 15 residues. V dropped 0 bases and J dropped 5 bases, with 11 bases sitting between them. Germline CDR1 reads SGHTS; CDR2 reads YDEGEE. The CDR3 is CASSLGSILNEKLFF. The CDR3 DNA is TGTGCCAGCAGCTTGGGGTCGATTTTAAATGAAAAACTGTTTTTT.

The rearrangement uses TRBV29-1 and TRBJ2-1; the match to TRBD1 covers 9 bases. With 6 bases clipped from V and 2 bases from J, the junction kept 5 bases outside the gene matches. The CDR3 is 14 amino acids. The germline V gene encodes CDR1 SQVTM and CDR2 ANQGSEA. Here the CDR3 DNA reads TGCAGCGTGATACGGGACAGGGCCTACAATGAGCAGTTCTTC. This sequence encodes CSVIRDRAYNEQFF.

The chain uses TRBV6-5 and TRBJ1-2, with TRBD1 matching 8 bases. Germline CDR1 and CDR2: MNHEY and SVGAGI. This CDR3 has 12 amino acids. V lost 6 bases, J lost 8 bases, and 5 bases stayed unmatched. Written as DNA, the CDR3 is TGTGCCAGCAGACAGGGGGGAGGAGGCTACACCTTC. Encoded protein: CASRQGGGGYTF.

The V and J genes are TRBV6-1 and TRBJ2-7; TRBD1 agrees at 9 bases. The CDR3 runs 14 residues. Germline loops: CDR1 MNHNS, CDR2 SASEGT. V lost 5 bases and J lost 5; bases outside the gene matches: 7. CDR3 region: CASSSTGGWDEQYF. The DNA for the CDR3 is TGTGCCAGCAGTTCCACAGGGGGCTGGGACGAGCAGTACTTC.

V gene TRBV5-5 combines with J gene TRBJ1-4; D is unclear. The CDR3 covers 13 residues. V lost 4 bases, J lost 5 bases, and 9 bases lay in between. Germline-derived CDR1 and CDR2 are SGHKS and YYEKEE (reference sequence). The DNA for the CDR3 is TGTGCCAGCAGCACGGGGTTAAATGAAAAACTGTTTTTT. This gives the protein CASSTGLNEKLFF.

V usage is TRBV5-1 and J usage is TRBJ2-5; TRBD2 agrees at 13 bases. V lost 3 bases to trimming and J lost 2 bases; unmatched junction nucleotides: 7. The CDR3 totals 17 residues. CDR1 is SGHRS, CDR2 YFSETQ, per germline. The CDR3 loop reads CASSSGLAGDLQETQYF. DNA for the CDR3: TGCGCCAGCAGCTCCGGACTAGCGGGGGATTTGCAAGAGACCCAGTACTTC.

The chain recombines TRBV6-1 with TRBJ2-7, with D perhaps TRBD1 (6 bases). Trimming pared 8 bases from V and 0 bases from J, leaving 14 bases between. The CDR3 is 14 amino acids. Looked up from germline, CDR1 is MNHNS and CDR2 is SASEGT. The CDR3 sequence: CASFHRDPSYEQYF. CDR3 in DNA: TGTGCCAGCTTCCACAGGGACCCCTCCTACGAGCAGTACTTC.